This T cell receptor delta chain was observed in a study of gamma-delta T cells after stem cell transplantation. Germline assignment: CDR1 GEAIGNYY and CDR2 EKD. Trimming cost V 2 bases and J 4 bases; bases outside gene matches: 9. This CDR3 is built from 17 residues. TCRdb reanalysed the RT-PCR reads with CATT. The table records some 6,000 delta-chain clones, approximately 1.9% of them present only once. This clone is categorized as large. The same CDR3 can be traced to other DNA sequences in this sample. The gene calls are TRDV2 and TRDJ1, with 13 bases identical to TRDD3. Input material: gamma-delta T cells. This TCR was sampled from a human donor. It is not recorded whose cells these are; they may come from a transplant donor. The CDR3 loop is CACDNLLGDTEGDKLIF. The DNA for the CDR3 is TGTGCCTGTGACAATCTACTGGGGGATACGGAGGGCGATAAACTCATCTTT.